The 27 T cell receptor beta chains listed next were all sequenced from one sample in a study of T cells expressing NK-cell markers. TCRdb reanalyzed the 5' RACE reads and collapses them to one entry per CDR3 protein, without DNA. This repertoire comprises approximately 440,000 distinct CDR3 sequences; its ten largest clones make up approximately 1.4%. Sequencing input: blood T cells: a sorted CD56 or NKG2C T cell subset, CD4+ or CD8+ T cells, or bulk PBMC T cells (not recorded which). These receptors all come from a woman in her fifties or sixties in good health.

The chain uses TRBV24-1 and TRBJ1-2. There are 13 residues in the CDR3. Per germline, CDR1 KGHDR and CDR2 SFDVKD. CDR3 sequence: CATSDFSDYGYTF.

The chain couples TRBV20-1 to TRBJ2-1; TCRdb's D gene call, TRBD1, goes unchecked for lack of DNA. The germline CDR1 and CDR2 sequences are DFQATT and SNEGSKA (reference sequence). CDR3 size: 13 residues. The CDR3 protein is CSANDNRGDEQFF.

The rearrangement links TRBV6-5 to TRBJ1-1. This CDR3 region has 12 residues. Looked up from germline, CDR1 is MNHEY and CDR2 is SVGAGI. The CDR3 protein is CASTSPHTEAFF.

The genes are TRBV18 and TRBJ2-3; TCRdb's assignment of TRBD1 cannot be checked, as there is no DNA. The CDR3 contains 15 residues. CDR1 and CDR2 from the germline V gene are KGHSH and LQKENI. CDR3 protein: CASSQRQEGTDTQYF.

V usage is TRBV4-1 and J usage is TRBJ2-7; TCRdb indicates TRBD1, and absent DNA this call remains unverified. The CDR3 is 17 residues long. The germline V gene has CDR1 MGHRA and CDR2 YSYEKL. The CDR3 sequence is CASSQTPGTVESYEQYF.

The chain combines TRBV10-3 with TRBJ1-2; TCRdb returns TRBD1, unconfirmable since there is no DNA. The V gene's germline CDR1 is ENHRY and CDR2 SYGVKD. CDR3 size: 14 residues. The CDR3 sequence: CAISESPGMGGYTF.

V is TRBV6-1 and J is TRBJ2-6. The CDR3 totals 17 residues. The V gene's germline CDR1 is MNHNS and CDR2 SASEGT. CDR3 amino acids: CASSERAPGSGANVLTF.

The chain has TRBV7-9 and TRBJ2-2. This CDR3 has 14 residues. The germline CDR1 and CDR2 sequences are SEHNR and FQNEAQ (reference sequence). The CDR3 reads CASSPDGYTGELFF.

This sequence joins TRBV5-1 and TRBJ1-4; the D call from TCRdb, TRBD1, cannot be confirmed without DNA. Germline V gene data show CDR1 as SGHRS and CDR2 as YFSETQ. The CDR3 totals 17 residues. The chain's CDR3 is CASSLERGPSTNEKLFF.

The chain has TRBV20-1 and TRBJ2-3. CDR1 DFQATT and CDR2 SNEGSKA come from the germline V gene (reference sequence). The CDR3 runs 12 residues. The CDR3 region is CSASGFADTQYF.

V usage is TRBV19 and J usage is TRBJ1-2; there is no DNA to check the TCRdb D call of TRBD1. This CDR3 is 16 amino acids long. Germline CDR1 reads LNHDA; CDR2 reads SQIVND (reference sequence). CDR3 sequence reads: CASSIDLGTVGRGYTF.

CDR3 sequence: CSASSLEGSNEKLFF. The chain employs TRBV20-1 and TRBJ1-4. The CDR3 extends over 15 amino acids. The germline V gene encodes CDR1 DFQATT and CDR2 SNEGSKA (reference sequence).

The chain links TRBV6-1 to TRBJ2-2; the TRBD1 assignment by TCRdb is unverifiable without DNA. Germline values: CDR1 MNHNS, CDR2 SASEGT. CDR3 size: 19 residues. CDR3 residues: CASTLGGTGLVAGTGELFF.

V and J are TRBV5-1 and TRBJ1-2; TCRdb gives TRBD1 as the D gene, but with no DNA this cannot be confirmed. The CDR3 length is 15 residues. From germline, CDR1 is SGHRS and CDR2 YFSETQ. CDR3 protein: CASSLLRRGGYGYTF.

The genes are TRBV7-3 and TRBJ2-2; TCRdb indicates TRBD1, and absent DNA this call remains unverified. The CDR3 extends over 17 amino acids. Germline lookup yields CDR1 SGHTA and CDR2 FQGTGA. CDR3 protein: CASSPRLGKANTGELFF.

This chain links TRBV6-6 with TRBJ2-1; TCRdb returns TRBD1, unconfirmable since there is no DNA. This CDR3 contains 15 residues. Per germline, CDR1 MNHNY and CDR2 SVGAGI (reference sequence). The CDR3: CASTDTGDSYNEQFF.

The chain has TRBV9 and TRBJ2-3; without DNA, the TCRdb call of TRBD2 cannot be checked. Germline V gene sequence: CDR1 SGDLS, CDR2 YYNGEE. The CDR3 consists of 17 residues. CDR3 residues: CASSVDPQREYSDTQYF. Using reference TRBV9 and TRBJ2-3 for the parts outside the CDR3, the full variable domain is DSGVTQTPKHLITATGQRVTLRCSPRSGDLSVYWYQQSLDQGLQFLIQYYNGEERAKGNILERFSAQQFPDLHSELNLSSLELGDSALYFCASSVDPQREYSDTQYFGPGTRLTVL.

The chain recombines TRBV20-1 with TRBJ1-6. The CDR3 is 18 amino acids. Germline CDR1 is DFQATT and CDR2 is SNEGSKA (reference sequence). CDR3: CSARDRWRVKEESSPLHF.

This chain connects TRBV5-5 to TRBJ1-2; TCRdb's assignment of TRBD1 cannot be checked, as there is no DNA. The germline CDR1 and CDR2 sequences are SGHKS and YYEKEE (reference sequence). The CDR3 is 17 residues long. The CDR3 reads CASTHGFIRGPNYGYTF.

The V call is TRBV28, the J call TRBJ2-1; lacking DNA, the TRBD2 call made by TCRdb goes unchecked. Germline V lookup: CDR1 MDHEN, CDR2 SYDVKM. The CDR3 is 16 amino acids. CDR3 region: CASSSTLRGKYNEQFF. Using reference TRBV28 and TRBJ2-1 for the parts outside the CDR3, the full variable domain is DVKVTQSSRYLVKRTGEKVFLECVQDMDHENMFWYRQDPGLGLRLIYFSYDVKMKEKGDIPEGYSVSREKKERFSLILESASTNQTSMYLCASSSTLRGKYNEQFFGPGTRLTVL.

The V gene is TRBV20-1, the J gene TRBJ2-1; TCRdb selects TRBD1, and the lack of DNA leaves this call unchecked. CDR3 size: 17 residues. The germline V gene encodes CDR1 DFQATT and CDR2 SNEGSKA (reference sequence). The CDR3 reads CSARQRGGTGGLHEQFF.

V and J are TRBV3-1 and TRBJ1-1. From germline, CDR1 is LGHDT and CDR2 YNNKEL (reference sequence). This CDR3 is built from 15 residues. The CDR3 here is CASSLSVVQNTEAFF.

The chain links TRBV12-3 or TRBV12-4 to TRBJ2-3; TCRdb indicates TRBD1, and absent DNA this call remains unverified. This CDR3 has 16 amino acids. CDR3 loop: CASRPMGAGFEDTQYF.

CDR3: CSVRSRDAYEQYF. The genes are TRBV29-1 and TRBJ2-7; TCRdb's D call of TRBD2 is untestable without DNA. CDR3 length: 13 residues. CDR1 is SQVTM and CDR2 is ANQGSEA in the germline V gene.

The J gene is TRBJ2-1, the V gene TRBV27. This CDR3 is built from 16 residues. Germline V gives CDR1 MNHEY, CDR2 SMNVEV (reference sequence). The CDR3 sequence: CASSLLRPLPSNEQFF.

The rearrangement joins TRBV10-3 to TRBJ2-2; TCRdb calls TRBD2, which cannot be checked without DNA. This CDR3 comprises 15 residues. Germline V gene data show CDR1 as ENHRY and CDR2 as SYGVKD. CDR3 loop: CAISDGGRFAGELFF.

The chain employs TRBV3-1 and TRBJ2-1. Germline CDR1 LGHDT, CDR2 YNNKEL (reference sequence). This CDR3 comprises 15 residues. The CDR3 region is CASSLPASSYNEQFF.